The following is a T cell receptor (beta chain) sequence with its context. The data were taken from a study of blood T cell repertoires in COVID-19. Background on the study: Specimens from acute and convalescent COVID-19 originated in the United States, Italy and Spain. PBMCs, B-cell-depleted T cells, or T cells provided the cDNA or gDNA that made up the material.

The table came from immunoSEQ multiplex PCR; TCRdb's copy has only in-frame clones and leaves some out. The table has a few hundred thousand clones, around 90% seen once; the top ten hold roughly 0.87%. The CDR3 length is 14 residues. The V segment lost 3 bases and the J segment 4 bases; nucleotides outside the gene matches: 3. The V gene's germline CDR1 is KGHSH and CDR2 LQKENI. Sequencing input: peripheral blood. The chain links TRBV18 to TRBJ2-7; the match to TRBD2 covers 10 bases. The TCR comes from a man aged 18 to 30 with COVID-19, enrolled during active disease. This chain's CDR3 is CASSPASGSYEQYF. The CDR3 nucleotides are TGTGCCAGCTCACCTGCTAGCGGGAGTTACGAGCAGTACTTC.